A single TCR beta chain is shown here with its context. The CDR3 runs 18 residues. The germline gives CDR1 MDHEN, CDR2 SYDVKM. V lost 4 bases and J lost 1; bases outside the gene matches: 7. Researchers prepared the TCRbeta library using unique molecular identifiers, the study reports. Each CDR3 protein gets one entry after TCRdb re-called the PCR reads with MiXCR. The sample has some 600,000 distinct CDR3 sequences, over 10% seen once; the top ten hold roughly 2.3%. These data come from a study of T-cell reconstitution after alpha-beta-depleted transplantation in children. The specimen was PBMCs, mostly from graft donor cells, collected 360 days after TCRalphabeta/CD19-depleted stem cell transplant. The origin of this receptor is a male patient aged 10 to 17 who had a stem cell transplant for acute myeloid leukemia, so the T cells may come from the graft donor. The chain couples TRBV28 to TRBJ2-3, with TRBD2 identical over 14 bases. Here the CDR3 DNA reads TGTGCCAGCAGTTGGACGCCGGGACTAGCGGGGGGCACAGATACGCAGTATTTT. This encodes CASSWTPGLAGGTDTQYF.